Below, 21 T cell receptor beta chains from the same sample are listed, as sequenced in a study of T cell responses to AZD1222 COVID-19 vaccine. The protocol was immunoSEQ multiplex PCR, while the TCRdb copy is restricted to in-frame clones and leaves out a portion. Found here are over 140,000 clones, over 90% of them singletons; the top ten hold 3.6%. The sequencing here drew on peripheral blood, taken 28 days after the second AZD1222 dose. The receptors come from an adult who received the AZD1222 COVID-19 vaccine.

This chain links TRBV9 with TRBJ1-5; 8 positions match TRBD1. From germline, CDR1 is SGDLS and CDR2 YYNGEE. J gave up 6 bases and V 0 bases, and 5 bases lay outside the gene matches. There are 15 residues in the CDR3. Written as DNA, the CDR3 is TGTGCCAGCAGCGTAGGGACAGGGAGTAGTCAGCCCCAGCATTTT. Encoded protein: CASSVGTGSSQPQHF.

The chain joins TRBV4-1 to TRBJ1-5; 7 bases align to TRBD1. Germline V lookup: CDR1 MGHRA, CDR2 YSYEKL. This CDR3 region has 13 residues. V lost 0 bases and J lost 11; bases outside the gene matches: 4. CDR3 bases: TGCGCCAGCAGCCAAGAGGCCAGGGGGGCCCAGCATTTT. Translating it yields CASSQEARGAQHF.

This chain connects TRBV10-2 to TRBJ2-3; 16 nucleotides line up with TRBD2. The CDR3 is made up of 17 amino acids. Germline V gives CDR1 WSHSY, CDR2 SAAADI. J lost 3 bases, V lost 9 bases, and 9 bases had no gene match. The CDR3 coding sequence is TGCGCCAGTACGGGACTAGCGGGAGGGCCTATGACAGATACGCAGTATTTT. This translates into CASTGLAGGPMTDTQYF.

In DNA form, the CDR3 reads TGTGCCAGCAGCTTATTCGCCACCGAGACCCAGTACTTC. Translating gives CASSLFATETQYF. The chain has TRBV7-3 and TRBJ2-5; D is ambiguous. In germline, CDR1 is SGHTA, CDR2 FQGTGA. The CDR3 has 13 amino acids. The germline V and J ends were trimmed by 2 bases and 5 bases, with 9 bases remaining between them.

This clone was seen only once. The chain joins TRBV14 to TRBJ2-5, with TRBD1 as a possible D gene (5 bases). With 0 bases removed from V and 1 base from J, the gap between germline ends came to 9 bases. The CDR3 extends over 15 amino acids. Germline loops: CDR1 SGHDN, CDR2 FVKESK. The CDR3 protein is CASSQERQFQETQYF. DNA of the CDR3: TGTGCCAGCAGCCAAGAACGACAGTTCCAAGAGACCCAGTACTTC. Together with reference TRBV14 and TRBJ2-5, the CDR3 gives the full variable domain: EAGVTQFPSHSVIEKGQTVTLRCDPISGHDNLYWYRRVMGKEIKFLLHFVKESKQDESGMPNNRFLAERTGGTYSTLKVQPAELEDSGVYFCASSQERQFQETQYFGPGTRLLVL.

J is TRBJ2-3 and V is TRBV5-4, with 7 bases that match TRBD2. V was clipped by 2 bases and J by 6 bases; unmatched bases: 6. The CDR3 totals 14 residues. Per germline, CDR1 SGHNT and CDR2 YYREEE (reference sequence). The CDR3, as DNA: TGTGCCAGCAGCTTACCTCTAGCGGCGGATACGCAGTATTTT. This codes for CASSLPLAADTQYF.

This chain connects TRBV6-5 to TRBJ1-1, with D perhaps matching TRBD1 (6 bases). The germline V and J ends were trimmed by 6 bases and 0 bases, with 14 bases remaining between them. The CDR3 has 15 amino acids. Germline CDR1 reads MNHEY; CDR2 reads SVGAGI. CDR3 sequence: CASRNAGGLNTEAFF. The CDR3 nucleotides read TGTGCCAGCAGAAACGCGGGGGGGCTGAACACTGAAGCTTTCTTT.

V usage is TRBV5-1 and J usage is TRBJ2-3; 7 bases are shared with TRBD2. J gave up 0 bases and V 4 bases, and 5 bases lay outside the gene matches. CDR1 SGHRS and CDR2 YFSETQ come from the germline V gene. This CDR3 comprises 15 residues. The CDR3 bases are TGCGCCAGCAGCGCACTAGCGTCTAGCACAGATACGCAGTATTTT. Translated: CASSALASSTDTQYF. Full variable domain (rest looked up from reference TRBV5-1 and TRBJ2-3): KAGVTQTPRYLIKTRGQQVTLSCSPISGHRSVSWYQQTPGQGLQFLFEYFSETQRNKGNFPGRFSGRQFSNSRSEMNVSTLELGDSALYLCASSALASSTDTQYFGPGTRLTVL.

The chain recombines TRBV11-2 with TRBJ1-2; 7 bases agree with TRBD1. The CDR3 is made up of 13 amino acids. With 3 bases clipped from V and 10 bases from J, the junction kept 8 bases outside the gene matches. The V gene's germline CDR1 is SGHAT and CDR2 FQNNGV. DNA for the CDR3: TGTGCCAGCAGCTTTGTCGGACAGGAGGACTACACCTTC. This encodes CASSFVGQEDYTF. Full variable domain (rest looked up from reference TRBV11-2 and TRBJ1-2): EAGVAQSPRYKIIEKRQSVAFWCNPISGHATLYWYQQILGQGPKLLIQFQNNGVVDDSQLPKDRFSAERLKGVDSTLKIQPAKLEDSAVYLCASSFVGQEDYTFGSGTRLTVV.

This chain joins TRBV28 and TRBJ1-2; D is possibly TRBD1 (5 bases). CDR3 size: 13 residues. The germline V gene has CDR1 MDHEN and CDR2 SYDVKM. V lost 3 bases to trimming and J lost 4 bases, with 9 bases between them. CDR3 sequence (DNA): TGTGCCAGCAGTTTTCTAGGGACCTATGGCTACACCTTC. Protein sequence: CASSFLGTYGYTF.

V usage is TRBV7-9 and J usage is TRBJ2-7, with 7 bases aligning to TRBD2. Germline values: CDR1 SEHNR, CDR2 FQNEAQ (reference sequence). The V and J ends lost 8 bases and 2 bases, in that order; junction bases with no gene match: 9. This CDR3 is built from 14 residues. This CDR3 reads CASGEGTTPYEQYF. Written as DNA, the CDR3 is TGTGCCAGCGGTGAGGGGACTACCCCCTACGAGCAGTACTTC. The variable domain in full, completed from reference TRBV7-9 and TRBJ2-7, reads DTGVSQNPRHKITKRGQNVTFRCDPISEHNRLYWYRQTLGQGPEFLTYFQNEAQLEKSRLLSDRFSAERPKGSFSTLEIQRTEQGDSAMYLCASGEGTTPYEQYFGPGTRLTVT.

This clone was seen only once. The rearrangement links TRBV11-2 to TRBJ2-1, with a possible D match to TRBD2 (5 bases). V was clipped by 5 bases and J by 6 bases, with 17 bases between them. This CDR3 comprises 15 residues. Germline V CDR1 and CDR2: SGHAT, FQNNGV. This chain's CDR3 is CASSPDSAGFNEQFF. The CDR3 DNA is TGTGCCAGCAGCCCGGACTCAGCAGGCTTCAATGAGCAGTTCTTC.

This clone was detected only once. The CDR3 nucleotides read TGTGCCAGCAGTTACAGCCTAAGCAATCAGCCCCAGCATTTT. Translating it yields CASSYSLSNQPQHF. The rearrangement uses TRBV28 and TRBJ1-5; D remains ambiguous. This CDR3 comprises 14 residues. CDR1 is MDHEN and CDR2 is SYDVKM in the germline V gene. The germline V and J ends were trimmed by 4 bases and 1 base, with 8 bases remaining between them.

The CDR3 sequence is CASDTGGGMFNEQFF. CDR3 nucleotides: TGTGCCAGCGATACAGGCGGCGGGATGTTTAATGAGCAGTTCTTC. The chain is built from TRBV28 and TRBJ2-1; perhaps TRBD2 as D (6 bases). The CDR3 length is 15 residues. Deletions cut 8 bases from V and 7 bases from J, with 21 bases between. Germline V gene sequence: CDR1 MDHEN, CDR2 SYDVKM.

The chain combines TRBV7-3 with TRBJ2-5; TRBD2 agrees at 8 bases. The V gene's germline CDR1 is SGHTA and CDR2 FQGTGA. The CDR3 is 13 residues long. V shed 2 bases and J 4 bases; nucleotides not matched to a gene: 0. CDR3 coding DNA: TGTGCCAGCAGCTTACTAGCGGGAGAGACCCAGTACTTC. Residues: CASSLLAGETQYF.

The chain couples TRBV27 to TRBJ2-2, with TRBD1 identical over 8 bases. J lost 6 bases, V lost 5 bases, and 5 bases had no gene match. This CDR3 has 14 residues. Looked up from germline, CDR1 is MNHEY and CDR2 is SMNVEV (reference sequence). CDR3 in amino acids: CASSPRTGSGELFF. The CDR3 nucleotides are TGTGCCAGCAGTCCACGGACAGGGTCCGGGGAGCTGTTTTTT.

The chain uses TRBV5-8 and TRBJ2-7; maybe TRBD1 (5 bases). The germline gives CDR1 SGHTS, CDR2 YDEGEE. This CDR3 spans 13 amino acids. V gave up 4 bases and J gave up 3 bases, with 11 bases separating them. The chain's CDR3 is CASSPVGLYEQYF. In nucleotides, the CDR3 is TGTGCCAGCAGCCCCGTGGGGCTCTACGAGCAGTACTTC.

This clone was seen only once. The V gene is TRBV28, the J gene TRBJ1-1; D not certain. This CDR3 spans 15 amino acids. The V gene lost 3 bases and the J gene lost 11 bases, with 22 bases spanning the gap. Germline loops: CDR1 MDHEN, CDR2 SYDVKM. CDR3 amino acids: CASSLNDHSAENAFF. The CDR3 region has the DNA TGTGCCAGCAGTTTGAACGACCATTCAGCGGAGAATGCTTTCTTT.

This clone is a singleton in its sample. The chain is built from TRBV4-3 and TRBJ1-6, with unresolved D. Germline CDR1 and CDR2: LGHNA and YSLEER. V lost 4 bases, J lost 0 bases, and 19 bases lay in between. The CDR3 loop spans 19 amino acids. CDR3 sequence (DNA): TGCGCCAGCAGCCCCTCTTTTAAGCGGTGGAGCTCCTATAATTCACCCCTCCACTTT. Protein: CASSPSFKRWSSYNSPLHF.

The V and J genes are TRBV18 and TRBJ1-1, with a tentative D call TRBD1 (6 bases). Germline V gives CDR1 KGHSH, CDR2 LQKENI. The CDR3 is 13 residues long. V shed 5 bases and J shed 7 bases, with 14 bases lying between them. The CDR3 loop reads CASSSNRAGEAFF. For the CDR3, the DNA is TGTGCCAGCTCAAGTAACAGGGCAGGTGAAGCTTTCTTT.

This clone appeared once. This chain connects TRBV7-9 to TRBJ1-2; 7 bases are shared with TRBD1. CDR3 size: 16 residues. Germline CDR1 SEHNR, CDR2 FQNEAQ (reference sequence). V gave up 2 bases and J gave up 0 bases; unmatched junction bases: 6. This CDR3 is CASSLRGTVANYGYTF. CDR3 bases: TGTGCCAGCAGCTTACGAGGGACAGTTGCTAACTATGGCTACACCTTC.